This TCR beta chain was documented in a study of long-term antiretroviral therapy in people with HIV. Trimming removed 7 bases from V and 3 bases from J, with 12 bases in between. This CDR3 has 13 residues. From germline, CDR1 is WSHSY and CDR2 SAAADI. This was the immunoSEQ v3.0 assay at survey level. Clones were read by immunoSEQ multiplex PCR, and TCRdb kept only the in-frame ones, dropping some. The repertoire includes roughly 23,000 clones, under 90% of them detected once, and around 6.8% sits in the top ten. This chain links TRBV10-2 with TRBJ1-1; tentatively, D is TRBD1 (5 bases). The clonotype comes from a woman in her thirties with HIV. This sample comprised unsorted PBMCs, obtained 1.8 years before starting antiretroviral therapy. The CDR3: CASKWGGDTEAFF. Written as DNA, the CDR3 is TGCGCCAGCAAGTGGGGGGGGGACACTGAAGCTTTCTTT.